The clone carrying this T cell receptor beta chain was detected a few times. The CDR3 length is 15 residues. Trimming cost V 2 bases and J 5 bases; bases outside gene matches: 10. Per germline, CDR1 SGHKS and CDR2 YYEKEE (reference sequence). Each CDR3 protein is one row after TCRdb ran MiXCR on the RT-PCR reads. The data contain more than 850,000 distinct CDR3 sequences, around 17% of them singletons. This sample is drawn from a study of patients and donors after allogeneic stem cell transplantation. The clonotype comes from a human donor who was either an allogeneic HSCT recipient or a stem cell or donor lymphocyte infusion donor (not recorded which). It is not recorded whose cells these are; they may come from a transplant donor. This chain joins TRBV5-5 and TRBJ2-7; 7 bases line up with TRBD1. The specimen sequenced was blood, either unsorted or a sorted T cell fraction (not recorded which). CDR3: CASSFVGTVSNEQYF. DNA of the CDR3: TGTGCCAGCAGCTTTGTTGGGACAGTATCGAACGAGCAGTACTTC.